This TCR beta chain was found in a study of T cell clusters in autoimmune cytopenias. Study results and limitations: TRB repertoire shifts in secondary cytopenia and chronic lymphocytic leukemia mostly reflected lymphoma, not autoimmunity.

Multiplex touch-down PCR amplified TRB using TRB-A and TRB-B pools in one tube. Using the multiplex PCR reads, TCRdb records one entry per CDR3 protein without DNA. Here the sample table reports roughly 780 distinct CDR3 sequences. The CDR3 loop spans 17 amino acids. Looked up from germline, CDR1 is MNHEY and CDR2 is SMNVEV (reference sequence). Considering frequency, this clonotype is large. What it binds is unknown. Some 38,000 genome equivalents of blood DNA were amplified for TRB. This sample was shared with a second study, whose subject was T cell repertoires in aging, cancer and after chemotherapy.

The chain employs TRBV27 and TRBJ2-2; TCRdb picks TRBD1, but there is no DNA to check that call. This receptor was identified in a human donor with an autoimmune cytopenia or autoimmune hepatitis (not recorded which). Sample: peripheral blood. This CDR3 reads CASSPIRTGLNTGELFF.